Listed here is a single T cell receptor (beta chain). These data originate in a study of blood T cell repertoires in COVID-19. Across the study: The samples span acute and convalescent COVID-19 from the United States, Italy and Spain.

Clones were read by immunoSEQ multiplex PCR, and TCRdb kept only the in-frame ones, dropping some. The sample lists around 290,000 clones; 80% to 90% were seen once. Germline loops: CDR1 SGHNT, CDR2 YYREEE (reference sequence). V lost 4 bases and J lost 3, with 9 bases in between. This CDR3 has 13 amino acids. This chain joins TRBV5-4 and TRBJ2-3; D gene ambiguous. The sequence came from a woman in her forties or fifties who had recovered from COVID-19. Sequencing was carried out using peripheral blood. CDR3 sequence reads: CASSLPLTDTQYF. The CDR3 nucleotides are TGTGCCAGCAGCCTCCCTCTTACAGATACGCAGTATTTT.